A single sample gave rise to the 25 T cell receptor beta chains below, sequenced in a study of regulatory T cells in long-lasting Graves disease (dated by TCRdb to 2020 to 2023). Library construction relied on multiplex PCR. This sample was sequenced with an Illumina HiSeq 4000. TCR beta libraries were built with iRepertoire HTBI primers and Arm-PCR amplification of CDR3 regions. The public reads were run again by TCRdb, first through fastp at Q25 and then through MiXCR, and only productive beta chains were kept. Rows merge per CDR3 protein into single entries with the most common DNA and genes. The sample table lists around 470,000 distinct CDR3 sequences, about 15% of them with a count of one. Clones ranked in the top ten supply over 15% of the sample. The time point label, read with the paper, signifies: newly diagnosed GD, antithyroid drugs for less than 3 months. For both TCR sequencing and RNA sequencing, RNA was extracted from PBMCs in TRIzol.

These data also featured in a second study, about T cells in Graves' hyperthyroidism and ophthalmopathy.

The specimen comprised peripheral blood mononuclear cells (PBMCs), sampled at new diagnosis, from a patient treated with antithyroid drugs. These receptors all come from a woman aged 45-65 years with Graves disease. Donor details come from another sample of the same person, matched by shared clones.

This sequence joins TRBV6-1 and TRBJ2-7; the D gene is possibly TRBD1 (7 bases). The CDR3 is 14 residues long. Germline V lookup: CDR1 MNHNS, CDR2 SASEGT. Trimming shortened V by 8 bases and J by 5 bases, and 19 bases separated the two germline ends. DNA for the CDR3: TGTGCCAGCGGGAATCAGGGGGGCTTCCACGAGCAGTACTTC. Its translation is CASGNQGGFHEQYF.

V usage is TRBV29-1 and J usage is TRBJ1-2; 7 bases match TRBD1. The CDR3 spans 14 residues. Trimming at V came to 3 bases and at J to 4 bases, leaving 8 bases not matched to a gene. Germline V gene lookup returns CDR1 SQVTM and CDR2 ANQGSEA. CDR3 sequence (DNA): TGCAGCGTTGACCGGGGAGGGGGCCCCTATGGCTACACCTTC. It codes for CSVDRGGGPYGYTF.

The chain recombines TRBV28 with TRBJ2-7, with unresolved D. The CDR3 loop spans 11 amino acids. Germline values: CDR1 MDHEN, CDR2 SYDVKM. V lost 10 bases to trimming and J lost 2 bases, with 9 bases between them. CDR3 region: CAIARAYEQYF. The CDR3 DNA sequence: TGTGCCATCGCCCGGGCCTACGAGCAGTACTTC.

About this clonotype itself: This clone may be a read error of a much larger clone one base away. The rearrangement links TRBV6-2 or TRBV6-3 to TRBJ2-5; D uncertain. The CDR3 is 15 residues long. In germline, CDR1 is MNHEY, CDR2 SVGEGT. V shed 1 base and J shed 2 bases, with 11 bases lying between them. The CDR3: CASSYWPGSQETQYF. The DNA of the CDR3 is TGTGCCAGCAGTTACTGGCCCGGCAGTCAAGAGACCCAGTACTTC.

This clonotype was observed at least ten times. This chain links TRBV11-2 with TRBJ2-7, with D possibly called TRBD1 or TRBD2 (5 bases each). Germline V gives CDR1 SGHAT, CDR2 FQNNGV. Trimming stripped 5 bases from V and 6 bases from J, with 11 bases between. The CDR3 sequence is 12 residues long. DNA of the CDR3: TGTGCCAGCAGCACCGGGGCCATCGAGCAGTACTTC. This encodes CASSTGAIEQYF.

Many counts were recorded for this clonotype. This rearrangement joins TRBV20-1 to TRBJ2-5, with D unclear. Trimming left V 2 bases short and J 3 bases short, with 16 bases between. CDR1 is DFQATT and CDR2 is SNEGSKA in the germline V gene (reference sequence). The CDR3 runs to 15 residues. CDR3 nucleotide sequence: TGCAGTGCTAGATCGGGCGTTGGGCACAAAGAGACCCAGTACTTC. This translates into CSARSGVGHKETQYF.

This clonotype was seen at least ten times. The chain employs TRBV9 and TRBJ2-3; unclear D gene. The CDR3 is 13 amino acids. V was shortened by 0 bases and J by 4 bases, with 6 bases between the two germline ends. CDR1 and CDR2 from the germline V gene are SGDLS and YYNGEE. The CDR3, as DNA: TGTGCCAGCAGCGTAGCATACTCAGATACGCAGTATTTT. Translating it yields CASSVAYSDTQYF.

This clonotype came up many times. V gene TRBV3-1 combines with J gene TRBJ2-1, with a possible D match to TRBD2 (5 bases). CDR3 length equals 16 residues. The V gene's germline CDR1 is LGHDT and CDR2 YNNKEL (reference sequence). V was shortened by 1 base and J by 8 bases, with 18 bases between the two germline ends. CDR3 region: CASSQALPAGPDEQFF. The CDR3 coding sequence is TGTGCCAGCAGCCAAGCTCTGCCTGCGGGTCCCGATGAGCAGTTCTTC.

The sample holds a few counts of this clonotype. The rearrangement joins TRBV20-1 to TRBJ2-7; perhaps TRBD2 as D (5 bases). The CDR3 loop spans 14 amino acids. Germline V gives CDR1 DFQATT, CDR2 SNEGSKA (reference sequence). V gave up 5 bases and J gave up 0 bases, with 14 bases separating them. The CDR3 region has the DNA TGCAGTGCTCTCAGCGGTGAGGGCTCCTACGAGCAGTACTTC. Translated, it gives CSALSGEGSYEQYF.

On this clonotype itself: One junction end does not reproduce the germline sequence, and a read error may be involved. CDR3 DNA: TGCGCCAGCAGCTTGGGGACTAGCACAACCGATACGCGGTATTTT. It translates to CASSLGTSTTDTRYF. The chain combines TRBV5-1 with TRBJ2-3, with TRBD2 matching 8 bases. The CDR3 sequence is 15 residues long. CDR1 SGHRS and CDR2 YFSETQ come from the germline V gene.

Many counts were recorded for this clonotype. DNA for the CDR3: TGCAGTGCTAGAGGTTTTGGACAGGGGACCGGGGAGCTGTTTTTT. This sequence encodes CSARGFGQGTGELFF. V is TRBV20-1 and J is TRBJ2-2; 9 positions match TRBD1. The CDR3 length is 15 residues. V dropped 1 base and J dropped 5; count of bases not matched to a gene: 5. Germline V lookup: CDR1 DFQATT, CDR2 SNEGSKA (reference sequence).

This clonotype was detected many times. The gene calls are TRBV5-4 and TRBJ2-1, with 7 bases identical to TRBD2. The germline V gene encodes CDR1 SGHNT and CDR2 YYREEE (reference sequence). The CDR3 length is 12 residues. V trimming: 2 bases; J trimming: 10 bases; junction bases outside the gene matches: 3. This CDR3 is CASSFRREEQFF. CDR3 DNA: TGTGCCAGCAGCTTCCGGCGGGAGGAGCAGTTCTTC. Together with reference TRBV5-4 and TRBJ2-1, the CDR3 gives the full variable domain: ETGVTQSPTHLIKTRGQQVTLRCSSQSGHNTVSWYQQALGQGPQFIFQYYREEENGRGNFPPRFSGLQFPNYSSELNVNALELDDSALYLCASSFRREEQFFGPGTRLTVL.

The chain has TRBV29-1 and TRBJ2-3; 7 nucleotides line up with TRBD2. This CDR3 has 11 amino acids. In germline, CDR1 is SQVTM, CDR2 ANQGSEA. V lost 5 bases to trimming and J lost 14 bases; unmatched junction nucleotides: 10. CDR3 nucleotides: TGCAGCGTTTCAAACGGGCGGGAGTCGTATTTT. As protein: CSVSNGRESYF.

This clonotype has a handful of counts. The genes are TRBV20-1 and TRBJ2-7; D ambiguous. CDR3 size: 15 residues. Per the germline V gene, CDR1 is DFQATT and CDR2 is SNEGSKA (reference sequence). The V end lost 0 bases, the J end lost 3 bases, and 15 bases lay between the germline ends. The CDR3 region is CSARDPAMPFYEQYF. The CDR3 bases are TGCAGTGCTAGAGATCCCGCCATGCCCTTCTACGAGCAGTACTTC.

This clonotype was observed many times. V gene TRBV12-3 or TRBV12-4 combines with J gene TRBJ1-5; D is unresolved. This CDR3 has 14 amino acids. Trimming stripped 6 bases from V and 3 bases from J, with 12 bases between. CDR3 sequence: CASSWTDNNQPQHF. The CDR3 DNA is TGTGCCAGCAGCTGGACCGACAACAATCAGCCCCAGCATTTT.

This clonotype came up a few times. This chain links TRBV30 with TRBJ2-7; maybe TRBD2 (6 bases). The CDR3 length is 13 residues. Germline lookup yields CDR1 GTSNPN and CDR2 SVGIG (reference sequence). V lost 5 bases and J lost 2, with 13 bases in between. The CDR3 nucleotides are TGTGCCTGGGACCGGGACTCCGCCTACGAGCAGTACTTC. Its translation: CAWDRDSAYEQYF.

Only a few counts were recorded for this clonotype. V is TRBV20-1 and J is TRBJ2-2; 14 positions agree with TRBD2. The V gene's germline CDR1 is DFQATT and CDR2 SNEGSKA (reference sequence). The CDR3 is 16 residues long. The V gene end was trimmed by 3 bases and the J gene end by 5 bases; junction bases not matched to a gene: 5. CDR3 nucleotide sequence: TGCAGTGCTAGGGGACTAGCGGGAGATTCAACCGGGGAGCTGTTTTTT. Residues: CSARGLAGDSTGELFF.

V usage is TRBV6-5 and J usage is TRBJ2-1; 10 bases line up with TRBD2. Per germline, CDR1 MNHEY and CDR2 SVGAGI. V lost 0 bases to trimming and J lost 10 bases; unmatched junction nucleotides: 6. The length of the CDR3 is 15 residues. The CDR3 bases are TGTGCCAGCAGTTACTCCTCTAGCGGGAGCGGAGAGCAGTTCTTC. Translated, it gives CASSYSSSGSGEQFF.

This clonotype came up a few times. The DNA for the CDR3 is TGCAGCGTGACCCGGGACAGGGCTGGGAACATTCAGTACTTC. Protein: CSVTRDRAGNIQYF. The chain uses TRBV29-1 and TRBJ2-4; the match to TRBD1 covers 9 bases. The ends lost 6 bases at V and 7 bases at J; junction bases unmatched: 10. Germline values: CDR1 SQVTM, CDR2 ANQGSEA. This CDR3 is built from 14 residues.

This clonotype was seen a few times. The chain joins TRBV7-9 to TRBJ2-2; the D gene is possibly TRBD1 (6 bases). This CDR3 comprises 19 residues. Trimming removed 5 bases from V and 2 bases from J, with 24 bases in between. CDR1 SEHNR and CDR2 FQNEAQ come from the germline V gene (reference sequence). CDR3 protein: CASSPYAGTPKFNTGELFF. The DNA of the CDR3 is TGTGCCAGCAGCCCATACGCCGGGACACCGAAATTCAACACCGGGGAGCTGTTTTTT. Combining the CDR3 with reference TRBV7-9 and TRBJ2-2 gives the whole variable domain DTGVSQNPRHKITKRGQNVTFRCDPISEHNRLYWYRQTLGQGPEFLTYFQNEAQLEKSRLLSDRFSAERPKGSFSTLEIQRTEQGDSAMYLCASSPYAGTPKFNTGELFFGEGSRLTVL.

This clonotype has more than one count but fewer than ten. CDR3 coding DNA: TGTGCCAGCAGCTTGGATGGACAGTGGAACACTGAAGCTTTCTTT. Amino acid sequence: CASSLDGQWNTEAFF. This rearrangement joins TRBV5-8 to TRBJ1-1; D might be TRBD1 (6 bases). Germline CDR1 SGHTS, CDR2 YDEGEE. This CDR3 is built from 15 residues. The V and J ends lost 0 bases and 1 base respectively, with 10 bases between them.

This clonotype was observed a few times. The rearrangement joins TRBV29-1 to TRBJ2-7, with D maybe TRBD2 (5 bases). Germline CDR1 is SQVTM and CDR2 is ANQGSEA. The CDR3 length is 13 residues. Trimming took off 5 bases at V and 0 bases at J, with 11 bases between the two ends. Written as DNA, the CDR3 is TGCAGCGTTACTAGTTCTAGCTCCTACGAGCAGTACTTC. Protein product: CSVTSSSSYEQYF.

The chain joins TRBV6-6 to TRBJ1-5; D is possibly TRBD1 (6 bases). Trimming left V 0 bases short and J 4 bases short, with 7 bases between. The CDR3 contains 14 residues. In germline, CDR1 is MNHNY, CDR2 SVGAGI (reference sequence). The CDR3 is CASSYSGANQPQHF. CDR3 bases: TGTGCCAGCAGTTACTCGGGGGCTAATCAGCCCCAGCATTTT.

Regarding this clonotype: A far larger clone differs by one base, so this is likely a read error. This sequence joins TRBV11-2 and TRBJ2-1; 11 bases agree with TRBD2. Germline trimming cut 5 bases from V and 10 bases from J; bases unmatched to any gene: 7. CDR3 length: 14 residues. Germline CDR1 is SGHAT and CDR2 is FQNNGV. CDR3 protein: CASSQIAGGDEQFF. The DNA for the CDR3 is TGTGCCAGCAGCCAAATAGCGGGAGGGGACGAGCAGTTCTTC.

This clonotype came up many times. The chain recombines TRBV7-9 with TRBJ2-7, with 8 bases fitting TRBD1. The CDR3 totals 17 residues. Trimming at V came to 5 bases and at J to 4 bases, leaving 16 bases not matched to a gene. CDR1 and CDR2 from the germline V gene are SEHNR and FQNEAQ (reference sequence). CDR3 protein: CASSLLGTGGSPYEQYF. The CDR3 DNA reads TGTGCCAGCAGCCTATTAGGGACAGGCGGCAGCCCGTACGAGCAGTACTTC.